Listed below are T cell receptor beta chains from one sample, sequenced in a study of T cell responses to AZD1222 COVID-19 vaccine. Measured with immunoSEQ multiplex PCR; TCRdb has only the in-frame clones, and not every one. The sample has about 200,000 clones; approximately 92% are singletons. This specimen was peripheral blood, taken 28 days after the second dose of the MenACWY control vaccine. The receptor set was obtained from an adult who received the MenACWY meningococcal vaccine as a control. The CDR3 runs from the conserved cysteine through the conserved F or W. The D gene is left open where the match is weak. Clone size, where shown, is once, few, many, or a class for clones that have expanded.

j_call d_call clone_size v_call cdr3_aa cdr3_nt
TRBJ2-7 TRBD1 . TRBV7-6 CASSLAPTGTVNEQYF TGTGCCAGCAGCTTAGCGCCTACCGGGACAGTGAACGAGCAGTACTTC
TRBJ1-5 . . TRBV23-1 CASSRHNQPQHF TGCGCCAGCAGTCGACACAATCAGCCCCAGCATTTT
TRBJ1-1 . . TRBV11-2 CASSSDNTEAFF TGTGCCAGCAGCTCCGATAACACTGAAGCTTTCTTT
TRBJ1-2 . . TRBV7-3 CASSLVGGEDYGYTF TGTGCCAGCAGCTTAGTAGGGGGTGAGGACTATGGCTACACCTTC
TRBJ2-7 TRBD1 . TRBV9 CASSVAAGTGFHEQYF TGTGCCAGCAGCGTAGCCGCCGGGACAGGGTTCCACGAGCAGTACTTC
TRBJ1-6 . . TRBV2 CASSYGARTYNSPLHF TGTGCCAGCAGTTACGGGGCCCGGACCTATAATTCACCCCTCCACTTT
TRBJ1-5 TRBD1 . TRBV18 CASSPAGQGIKPQHF TGTGCCAGCTCACCCGCGGGACAGGGGATTAAGCCCCAGCATTTT
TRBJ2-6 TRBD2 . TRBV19 CASSIAPLGEGNVLTF TGTGCCAGTAGTATAGCCCCCCTGGGGGAGGGCAACGTCCTGACTTTC
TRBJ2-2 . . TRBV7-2 CASSSRRGNTGELFF TGTGCCAGCAGCTCAAGACGGGGAAACACCGGGGAGCTGTTTTTT
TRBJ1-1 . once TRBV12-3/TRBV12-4 CASRLNTEAFF TGTGCCAGCAGGCTGAACACTGAAGCTTTCTTT
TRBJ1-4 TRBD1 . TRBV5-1 CASKGTGWDEKLFF TGCGCCAGCAAGGGGACAGGGTGGGATGAAAAACTGTTTTTT
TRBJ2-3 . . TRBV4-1 CASSQDWGLSTDTQYF TGCGCCAGCAGCCAAGATTGGGGACTTTCGACAGATACGCAGTATTTT
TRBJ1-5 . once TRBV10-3 CAISESGAWSQPQHF TGTGCCATCAGTGAGTCCGGGGCGTGGAGTCAGCCCCAGCATTTT
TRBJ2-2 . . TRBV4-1 CASSQDGVAPGELFF TGCGCCAGCAGCCAAGATGGGGTGGCCCCCGGGGAGCTGTTTTTT
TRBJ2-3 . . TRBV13 CASSSRRSTDTQYF TGTGCCAGCAGCTCTCGCCGGAGCACAGATACGCAGTATTTT
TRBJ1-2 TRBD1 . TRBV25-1 CATEAGTGYGYTF TGTGCCACCGAAGCCGGGACAGGGTATGGCTACACCTTC
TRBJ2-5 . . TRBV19 CASSIGWGDQETQYF TGTGCCAGTAGTATAGGATGGGGGGACCAAGAGACCCAGTACTTC
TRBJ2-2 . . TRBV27 CASGGLPGTGELFF TGTGCCAGCGGGGGTCTCCCGGGCACCGGGGAGCTGTTTTTT
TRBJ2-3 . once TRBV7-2 CASTVGGRWDTQYF TGTGCCAGCACCGTTGGAGGGAGGTGGGATACGCAGTATTTT